This entry describes one T cell receptor beta chain. Germline V gene lookup returns CDR1 SGHTA and CDR2 FQGTGA. This CDR3 is 16 amino acids long. Trimming removed 4 bases from V and 2 bases from J; junction bases left unmatched: 7. The sample originates from a study of blood T cell repertoires in COVID-19. The assay was immunoSEQ multiplex PCR, and TCRdb's table has in-frame clones only and misses some. The top ten hold roughly 2.6% of the sample, which has 200,000 to 250,000 clones, approximately 90% seen once. The study counted Cohort 3 donors as recovered given two negative PCRs, clearance, or symptom resolution.

V and J are TRBV7-3 and TRBJ2-3; 9 nucleotides agree with TRBD1. The sequence was obtained from a woman aged 30 to 39 who had recovered from COVID-19. The sample was PBMCs or T cells enriched from blood (not recorded which). For the CDR3, the DNA is TGTGCCAGCAGCTCCCGGACAGGGGCTCCCACAGATACGCAGTATTTT. This sequence encodes CASSSRTGAPTDTQYF.